This paragraph covers one T cell receptor (beta chain) sequence. Its antigen is currently unknown. This specimen comes from a study of cytomegalovirus exposure and HLA in healthy donors. Study results and limitations: Later genetic work tied a missense DCLRE1C variant to beta-chain V and J trimming. HLA restriction was apparent for most CMV-associated TCR beta chains in a later analysis.

CDR1 is SGHAT and CDR2 is FQNNGV in the germline V gene. This CDR3 region has 15 residues. Trimming removed 4 bases at V and 4 bases at J, with 16 bases between. PCR involved 60 Vbeta and 13 Jbeta primers. The assay was immunoSEQ multiplex PCR, and TCRdb's table has in-frame clones only and misses some. The sample yields approximately 100,000 clones, 75% seen once. The sequenced sample consisted of PBMCs. The chain employs TRBV11-2 and TRBJ1-1; perhaps TRBD1 as D (5 bases). The receptor's source is a male donor in good health and CMV-seropositive. The CDR3 sequence: CASSSLSRRGTEAFF. The CDR3 DNA follows: TGTGCCAGCAGCTCCCTATCCCGGAGGGGCACTGAAGCTTTCTTT.